These 15 T cell receptor beta chains were all obtained from the same sample, sequenced in a study of T cells in Graves' hyperthyroidism and ophthalmopathy. Amplification of TCR beta CDR3 regions used RNA as the template. Carried out on the TCR CDR3, a first-round RT-PCR used the HTBI primer set. TCRdb analysed the multiplex PCR reads with MiXCR anew, one entry per CDR3 protein. The sample includes fewer than 550,000 distinct CDR3 sequences, around a quarter of them seen just once. Source material: blood. These receptors were taken from a woman in her 30s with Graves' ophthalmopathy.

This clonotype was recorded at least ten times. The CDR3 DNA follows: TGTGCCTGGCAGCAGGGGAGGACCGGGGAGCTGTTTTTT. This codes for CAWQQGRTGELFF. V usage is TRBV30 and J usage is TRBJ2-2, with D perhaps TRBD1 or TRBD2 (6 bases each). The V gene lost 5 bases and the J gene lost 5 bases, with 12 bases spanning the gap. CDR1 is GTSNPN and CDR2 is SVGIG in the germline V gene (reference sequence). This CDR3 has 13 amino acids.

V gene TRBV29-1 combines with J gene TRBJ1-2; no clear D. The CDR3 loop spans 15 amino acids. Trimming shortened V by 1 base and J by 4 bases, and 16 bases separated the two germline ends. Germline V CDR1 and CDR2: SQVTM, ANQGSEA. In DNA, the CDR3 is TGCAGCGTTGAAGCTACGAGTCAGAACCTCTATGGCTACACCTTC. It is translated as CSVEATSQNLYGYTF.

This clonotype was detected ten times or more. This sequence joins TRBV6-4 and TRBJ1-2, with D perhaps matching TRBD1 (5 bases). Trimming pared 4 bases from V and 3 bases from J, leaving 15 bases between. The germline CDR1 and CDR2 sequences are MRHNA and SNTAGT. This CDR3 region has 15 residues. CDR3: CASSGYPGRDYGYTF. The CDR3 nucleotides are TGTGCCAGCAGTGGCTACCCGGGACGGGACTATGGCTACACCTTC.

The chain recombines TRBV20-1 with TRBJ1-1; no definite D call. Between the trimmed V and J ends, which lost 5 bases and 4 bases, there was a span of 17 bases. The CDR3 totals 14 residues. Looked up from germline, CDR1 is DFQATT and CDR2 is SNEGSKA (reference sequence). This chain's CDR3 is CSAVHTGPVTEAFF. CDR3 sequence (DNA): TGCAGTGCTGTTCACACCGGGCCTGTCACTGAAGCTTTCTTT.

This clonotype has at least ten counts. V usage is TRBV18 and J usage is TRBJ2-7; tentative D call: TRBD1 (5 bases). The CDR3 covers 14 residues. CDR1 is KGHSH, CDR2 LQKENI, per germline. Trimming shortened V by 5 bases and J by 5 bases, and 16 bases separated the two germline ends. The CDR3 region is CASSSLQEYHEQYF. The CDR3 nucleotides read TGTGCCAGCTCAAGTCTACAGGAGTACCACGAGCAGTACTTC. The complete variable domain, with remaining parts taken from reference TRBV18 and TRBJ2-7, reads NAGVMQNPRHLVRRRGQEARLRCSPMKGHSHVYWYRQLPEEGLKFMVYLQKENIIDESGMPKERFSAEFPKEGPSILRIQQVVRGDSAAYFCASSSLQEYHEQYFGPGTRLTVT.

The table lists this clonotype with many counts. V gene TRBV12-3 or TRBV12-4 combines with J gene TRBJ1-5, with no clear D. The CDR3 has 16 amino acids. V was pared by 4 bases and J by 6 bases, with 19 bases between. CDR3 protein: CASSSGSLRVGQPQHF. The CDR3 region has the DNA TGTGCCAGCAGTTCCGGTTCACTGCGAGTCGGTCAGCCCCAGCATTTT.

This clonotype was seen at least ten times. This rearrangement joins TRBV20-1 to TRBJ2-2; 8 nucleotides agree with TRBD2. Trimming removed 4 bases from V and 5 bases from J; junction bases left unmatched: 9. CDR1 DFQATT and CDR2 SNEGSKA come from the germline V gene (reference sequence). The CDR3 length is 15 residues. The CDR3 here is CSATDPGLDTGELFF. Here the CDR3 DNA reads TGCAGTGCTACCGACCCGGGACTAGATACCGGGGAGCTGTTTTTT.

This clonotype was counted many times. The chain links TRBV15 to TRBJ2-4; TRBD1 matches at 8 bases. This CDR3 spans 17 amino acids. Unmatched junction bases numbered 10, after V lost 5 bases and J lost 1 base. Germline CDR1 is LNHNV and CDR2 is YYDKDF (reference sequence). The CDR3 sequence is CATSPRDRGTAKNIQYF. DNA of the CDR3: TGTGCCACCAGCCCTCGTGACAGGGGAACGGCCAAAAACATTCAGTACTTC.

This clonotype was observed at least ten times. This rearrangement joins TRBV20-1 to TRBJ2-7, with 8 bases fitting TRBD1. Unmatched junction bases numbered 11, after V lost 2 bases and J lost 5 bases. The germline V gene has CDR1 DFQATT and CDR2 SNEGSKA (reference sequence). This CDR3 has 15 residues. The CDR3 region is CSARPPQGAQDEQYF. Here the CDR3 DNA reads TGCAGTGCTAGACCCCCCCAGGGGGCTCAGGACGAGCAGTACTTC.

This chain uses TRBV7-8 with TRBJ2-5; TRBD2 matches 7 bases. Unmatched junction bases numbered 15, after V lost 4 bases and J lost 1 base. CDR1 and CDR2 (germline): SGHVS, FQNEAQ. This CDR3 region has 18 residues. The CDR3 sequence is CASSSLRMSLAAQETQYF. The CDR3 nucleotides are TGTGCCAGCAGCTCCCTCCGCATGTCCCTAGCGGCCCAAGAGACCCAGTACTTC. Variable domain in full (rest from reference TRBV7-8 and TRBJ2-5): GAGVSQSPRYKVAKRGQDVALRCDPISGHVSLFWYQQALGQGPEFLTYFQNEAQLDKSGLPSDRFFAERPEGSVSTLKIQRTQQEDSAVYLCASSSLRMSLAAQETQYFGPGTRLLVL.

This clonotype occurred many times. The chain has TRBV5-8 and TRBJ1-1; D is unclear. Germline V gene data show CDR1 as SGHTS and CDR2 as YDEGEE. Between the trimmed V and J ends, which lost 4 bases and 1 base, there was a span of 17 bases. The CDR3 consists of 16 residues. The CDR3 region is CASSGNPRARNTEAFF. CDR3 DNA: TGTGCCAGCAGCGGAAATCCAAGGGCGAGGAACACTGAAGCTTTCTTT.

This clonotype was recorded at least ten times. The rearrangement uses TRBV20-1 and TRBJ1-2, with D possibly being TRBD1 (5 bases). The germline V and J ends were trimmed by 5 bases and 4 bases, with 17 bases remaining between them. CDR1 DFQATT and CDR2 SNEGSKA come from the germline V gene (reference sequence). This CDR3 comprises 14 residues. CDR3 DNA sequence: TGCAGTGCTGGAGGGGAGTCCCCAAGCTATGGCTACACCTTC. It translates to CSAGGESPSYGYTF.

In its sample, this clonotype was seen many times. The rearrangement uses TRBV27 and TRBJ1-5, with 10 bases lining up with TRBD1. Germline V gene lookup returns CDR1 MNHEY and CDR2 SMNVEV (reference sequence). This CDR3 has 14 residues. After removal of 6 bases from V and 7 bases from J, the junction contained 6 bases not matched to a gene. The CDR3 here is CASSLGQGEQPQHF. The CDR3 bases are TGTGCCAGCAGCCTCGGACAGGGGGAACAGCCCCAGCATTTT.

The sample holds many counts of this clonotype. The J gene is TRBJ2-7, the V gene TRBV15, with D hard to call. Per the germline V gene, CDR1 is LNHNV and CDR2 is YYDKDF (reference sequence). The CDR3 is made up of 12 amino acids. V gave up 5 bases and J gave up 0 bases, with 5 bases separating them. The CDR3 protein is CATSASSYEQYF. For the CDR3, the DNA is TGTGCCACCAGCGCAAGCTCCTACGAGCAGTACTTC.

In this sample, this clonotype turned up once. The CDR3 DNA is TGTGCCACCAGCACCTTGACAGACCCGAGCTCCTACGAGCAGTACTTC. Translated, it gives CATSTLTDPSSYEQYF. The rearrangement joins TRBV15 to TRBJ2-7; tentative D call: TRBD1 (5 bases). Per the germline V gene, CDR1 is LNHNV and CDR2 is YYDKDF (reference sequence). This CDR3 contains 16 residues. V was clipped by 4 bases and J by 0 bases, with 16 bases between them.